The 7 T cell receptor beta chains below come from one sample, sequenced in a study of T cells in Graves' hyperthyroidism and ophthalmopathy. From RNA transcripts, TCR beta CDR3 regions were amplified. In the first-round RT-PCR of the TCR CDR3, the HTBI primer set was used. One entry per CDR3 protein, called by TCRdb with MiXCR from the multiplex PCR reads. In the table there are approximately 520,000 distinct CDR3 sequences, around 22% of which are singletons. The source material was blood. The receptors originated from a woman between 25 and 40 years old with Graves' ophthalmopathy.

The chain joins TRBV3-1 to TRBJ2-7; 12 bases agree with TRBD2. Germline lookup yields CDR1 LGHDT and CDR2 YNNKEL (reference sequence). This CDR3 has 15 amino acids. The V and J ends lost 4 bases and 5 bases, in that order; junction bases with no gene match: 6. This chain's CDR3 is CASSPGLAGTHEQYF. The DNA of the CDR3 is TGTGCCAGCAGCCCTGGACTAGCGGGGACCCACGAGCAGTACTTC.

This clonotype turned up a few times. The chain joins TRBV13 to TRBJ2-2; no clear D gene. The CDR3 covers 15 residues. CDR1 and CDR2 (germline): PRHDT, FYEKMQ (reference sequence). V was shortened by 5 bases and J by 0 bases, with 10 bases between the two germline ends. In nucleotides, the CDR3 is TGTGCCAGCAGCGGCTACTGGGCGAACACCGGGGAGCTGTTTTTT. It specifies CASSGYWANTGELFF.

V and J are TRBV5-4 and TRBJ2-7; possibly TRBD1 or TRBD2 for D (7 bases each). Germline CDR1 SGHNT, CDR2 YYREEE (reference sequence). Trimming pared 1 base from V and 2 bases from J, leaving 31 bases between. The CDR3 totals 21 residues. The CDR3 nucleotides are TGTGCCAGCAGCTTGTGGCGAAGGGGGGGGTCGGCGACAACAGGGGCCTACGAGCAGTACTTC. Translating gives CASSLWRRGGSATTGAYEQYF.

This clonotype was counted ten times or more. The V and J genes are TRBV27 and TRBJ2-7; D might be TRBD2 (6 bases). Trimming stripped 3 bases from V and 11 bases from J, with 8 bases between. The CDR3 contains 10 residues. Per the germline V gene, CDR1 is MNHEY and CDR2 is SMNVEV (reference sequence). This CDR3 is CASSFTGEYF. The CDR3 DNA is TGTGCCAGCAGTTTTACGGGGGAGTACTTC.

This sequence joins TRBV28 and TRBJ1-1; tentatively, D is TRBD1 (5 bases). Trimming shortened V by 3 bases and J by 6 bases, and 14 bases separated the two germline ends. Looked up from germline, CDR1 is MDHEN and CDR2 is SYDVKM. The length of the CDR3 is 14 residues. CDR3 residues: CASSFGATPAEAFF. The CDR3 DNA reads TGTGCCAGCAGTTTTGGGGCTACCCCCGCTGAAGCTTTCTTT.

This clonotype was recorded at least ten times. The rearrangement joins TRBV12-3 or TRBV12-4 to TRBJ2-5; 10 bases line up with TRBD1. J gave up 0 bases and V 6 bases, and 4 bases lay outside the gene matches. The CDR3 length is 15 residues. The CDR3 here is CASRGTGVYQETQYF. As DNA, the CDR3 is TGTGCCAGCAGGGGGACAGGGGTGTACCAAGAGACCCAGTACTTC.

This clonotype was counted only a few times. The V call is TRBV6-1, the J call TRBJ2-7, with a weak D call TRBD2 (6 bases). Deletions cut 2 bases from V and 5 bases from J, with 19 bases between. Germline V lookup: CDR1 MNHNS, CDR2 SASEGT. This CDR3 region has 16 residues. The CDR3 region is CASSEPRGGGTDEQYF. CDR3 sequence (DNA): TGTGCCAGCAGTGAACCCCGGGGTGGGGGGACGGACGAGCAGTACTTC.